The TCR beta chain under discussion was sequenced for a study of vaccination and CD4 T cells after COVID-19. The study's findings and limits: This study had few convalescent patients and no early post-infection samples.

As regards this clonotype: The target antigen is unknown.

CDR1 and CDR2 from the germline V gene are SEHNR and FQNEAQ (reference sequence). The CDR3 contains 16 residues. Deletions cut 2 bases from V and 0 bases from J, with 11 bases between. Stated treatment: roughly nine-day PBMC culture with coronavirus spike peptide pools or control peptides (ViraFEST assay). Oncomine TCR Beta short-read sequencing was applied to DNA from cultured CD4+ T cells. From the PCR reads, TCRdb called clonotypes with MiXCR, one entry per CDR3 protein. The sample lists approximately 12,000 distinct CDR3 sequences, 55% to 75% occurring once. This TCR was recovered from a human donor who had recovered from COVID-19. The sample in question was CD4+ T cells from blood, cultured in vitro, obtained before SARS-CoV-2 vaccination. The J gene is TRBJ1-3, the V gene TRBV7-9; TRBD1 might be the D (5 bases). This CDR3 is CASSLPQTGSGNTIYF. In DNA, the CDR3 is TGTGCCAGCAGCTTACCCCAAACAGGCTCTGGAAACACCATATATTTT.